Listed below are T cell receptor beta chains from one sample, sequenced in a study of blood T cell repertoires in COVID-19. The data were produced by immunoSEQ multiplex PCR, yet TCRdb's version contains in-frame clones alone and is incomplete. The table has around 270,000 clones, approximately 86% seen once. Material for sequencing was peripheral blood. The receptors were sampled from a man under 40 with active or convalescent COVID-19. The CDR3 runs from the conserved cysteine through the conserved F or W. D genes are given only for firm matches. Some rows have no size entry. The others give once, few or many, or a class for an expanded clone.

size: NA; V: TRBV3-1/TRBV3-2; J: TRBJ1-2; D: NA; DNA: TGTGCCAGCGGAAGAGGACAGATTTATGGCTACACCTTC; CDR3: CASGRGQIYGYTF
size: NA; V: TRBV4-1; J: TRBJ2-1; D: TRBD2; DNA: TGCGCCAGCAGCCAAGAAAGCGGGGGGTGGGATGAGCAGTTCTTC; CDR3: CASSQESGGWDEQFF
size: NA; V: TRBV4-2; J: TRBJ2-1; D: TRBD2; DNA: TGTGCCAGCAGCCAGACTCTAGCGGGGGGCGGTGATGAGCAGTTCTTC; CDR3: CASSQTLAGGGDEQFF
size: NA; V: TRBV19; J: TRBJ2-3; D: TRBD2; DNA: TGTGCCAGTAGTACCAATCCTAGCGGGGGGGTGTCAGATACGCAGTATTTT; CDR3: CASSTNPSGGVSDTQYF
size: NA; V: TRBV25-1; J: TRBJ2-7; D: NA; DNA: TGTGCCAGCAGCCCCCCGGGACACGCGACGTACGAGCAGTACTTC; CDR3: CASSPPGHATYEQYF
size: NA; V: TRBV4-1; J: TRBJ1-2; D: NA; DNA: TGCGCCAGCAGCCAAGGTCTGGCGGTCGCTAACTATGGCTACACCTTC; CDR3: CASSQGLAVANYGYTF
size: NA; V: TRBV3-1/TRBV3-2; J: TRBJ1-5; D: NA; DNA: TGTGCCAGCAGCCAAGATGCGAGAAGCAATCAGCCCCAGCATTTT; CDR3: CASSQDARSNQPQHF
size: NA; V: TRBV6-5; J: TRBJ1-4; D: NA; DNA: TGTGCCAGCAGGGATTTCCCCGGGGAAAAACTGTTTTTT; CDR3: CASRDFPGEKLFF
size: NA; V: TRBV13; J: TRBJ2-5; D: NA; DNA: TGTGCCAGCAGCCCCTCAGCGGATCCACAAGAGACCCAGTACTTC; CDR3: CASSPSADPQETQYF
size: NA; V: TRBV3-1/TRBV3-2; J: TRBJ1-2; D: NA; DNA: TGTGCCAGCAGCCAAGATACGGGGTTCTATGGCTACACCTTC; CDR3: CASSQDTGFYGYTF
size: NA; V: TRBV23-1; J: TRBJ1-4; D: NA; DNA: TGCGCCAGCAGTCAATCCGTGTCCCTCCCGGATGAAAAACTGTTTTTT; CDR3: CASSQSVSLPDEKLFF
size: NA; V: TRBV15; J: TRBJ1-2; D: NA; DNA: TGTGCCACCAGCAGCATTGCGACAGAGACTAACTATGGCTACACCTTC; CDR3: CATSSIATETNYGYTF
size: NA; V: TRBV6-6; J: TRBJ1-4; D: TRBD1; DNA: TGTGCCAGCAGTATCACAGGGGAGAGGGGTGAAAAACTGTTTTTT; CDR3: CASSITGERGEKLFF
size: NA; V: TRBV30; J: TRBJ1-3; D: NA; DNA: TGTGCCTGGACAGGAGGAAACACCATATATTTT; CDR3: CAWTGGNTIYF
size: NA; V: TRBV15; J: TRBJ2-7; D: NA; DNA: TGTGCCACCAGCAGAGATGAGGGTACGCAGTACTTC; CDR3: CATSRDEGTQYF
size: NA; V: TRBV6-6; J: TRBJ2-1; D: TRBD2; DNA: TGTGCCAGCAGTTATCCCGGGGGGGGCTCGGATGAGCAGTTCTTC; CDR3: CASSYPGGGSDEQFF
size: NA; V: TRBV7-9; J: TRBJ2-5; D: NA; DNA: TGTGCCAGCAGCCCCGGCGGGCCTAGTCAAGAGACCCAGTACTTC; CDR3: CASSPGGPSQETQYF
size: few; V: TRBV6-6; J: TRBJ2-3; D: TRBD2; DNA: TGTGGGGCTAGCGGGGTACAGACAGATACGCAGTATTTT; CDR3: CGASGVQTDTQYF
size: once; V: TRBV7-2; J: TRBJ1-1; D: NA; DNA: TGTGCCAGCAGCTTAGAAGCGGCCAGTAAGTGGACTGAAGCTTTCTTT; CDR3: CASSLEAASKWTEAFF
size: NA; V: TRBV6-1; J: TRBJ1-1; D: NA; DNA: TGTGCCAGCAGTGAACCACTGAGGAGGACTGAAGCTTTCTTT; CDR3: CASSEPLRRTEAFF
size: NA; V: TRBV27; J: TRBJ2-1; D: TRBD2; DNA: TGTGCCAGCAGTTACTCCGGGACTAGCGGGGTATATGAGCAGTTCTTC; CDR3: CASSYSGTSGVYEQFF
size: few; V: TRBV2; J: TRBJ2-3; D: TRBD2; DNA: TGTGCCAGCAGCGACACTAGCGGGGGCACAGATACGCAGTATTTT; CDR3: CASSDTSGGTDTQYF
size: NA; V: TRBV10-3; J: TRBJ2-7; D: NA; DNA: TGTGCCATCAGAGGAGGGGCCAGCGCGGGCGAGCAGTACTTC; CDR3: CAIRGGASAGEQYF
size: many; V: TRBV7-3; J: TRBJ2-3; D: TRBD2; DNA: TGTGCCAGCAGCTTATTAGCGGGGGCCACAGATACGCAGTATTTT; CDR3: CASSLLAGATDTQYF
size: NA; V: TRBV5-1; J: TRBJ2-7; D: NA; DNA: TGCGCCAGCAGCCCCTCCCGGGACATCTCCTACGAGCAGTACTTC; CDR3: CASSPSRDISYEQYF
size: NA; V: TRBV2; J: TRBJ2-2; D: TRBD2; DNA: TGTGCCAGTCACAGCGGGGTGAACACCGGGGAGCTGTTTTTT; CDR3: CASHSGVNTGELFF
size: NA; V: TRBV5-6; J: TRBJ1-2; D: TRBD1; DNA: TGTGCCAGCAGCGGCCGGGACAGCGCATCAGCGGATGGCTACACCTTC; CDR3: CASSGRDSASADGYTF
size: NA; V: TRBV6-5; J: TRBJ2-1; D: TRBD1; DNA: TGTGCCAGCAGTAGGGGGGACAGGTTGTACAATGAGCAGTTCTTC; CDR3: CASSRGDRLYNEQFF
size: NA; V: TRBV2; J: TRBJ2-1; D: NA; DNA: TGTGCCAGCAGTGCGGAACAGGGAGAGGTTGAGCAGTTCTTC; CDR3: CASSAEQGEVEQFF
size: NA; V: TRBV13; J: TRBJ2-7; D: NA; DNA: TGTGCCAGCAGCTTATCAGGGGACTACGAGCAGTACTTC; CDR3: CASSLSGDYEQYF
size: NA; V: TRBV6-2/TRBV6-3; J: TRBJ2-2; D: NA; DNA: TGTGCCAGCAGTTACTCGGTCGGGGGAGGAAGAACCGGGGAGCTGTTTTTT; CDR3: CASSYSVGGGRTGELFF
size: few; V: TRBV2; J: TRBJ1-4; D: TRBD1; DNA: TGTGCCAGCAGCGCCAGCCGGACAGGCGCAAAACTGTTTTTT; CDR3: CASSASRTGAKLFF
size: NA; V: TRBV20-1; J: TRBJ2-7; D: TRBD2; DNA: TGCAGTGCTAGTACTAGCGGGGGGGCTTCCGGGCCCTACGAGCAGTACTTC; CDR3: CSASTSGGASGPYEQYF
size: NA; V: TRBV11-2; J: TRBJ2-4; D: TRBD1; DNA: TGTGCCAGCAGCTCCTCAATGGACAGGCTAGCCAAAAACATTCAGTACTTC; CDR3: CASSSSMDRLAKNIQYF
size: NA; V: TRBV6-5; J: TRBJ1-5; D: NA; DNA: TGTGCCAGCAGCCACTCAACCGGCAATCAGCCCCAGCATTTT; CDR3: CASSHSTGNQPQHF
size: once; V: TRBV10-3; J: TRBJ2-1; D: TRBD2; DNA: TGTGCCATCAGTGAGCGGGTGGGGGGGACCCACAATGAGCAGTTCTTC; CDR3: CAISERVGGTHNEQFF
size: few; V: TRBV2; J: TRBJ2-2; D: NA; DNA: TGTGCCAGCAGTGAAGCGGGGGCGCGGGACACCGGGGAGCTGTTTTTT; CDR3: CASSEAGARDTGELFF
size: once; V: TRBV7-3; J: TRBJ1-6; D: TRBD1; DNA: TGTGCCAGCAGCTCCGACAGGGTTAATTCACCCCTCCACTTT; CDR3: CASSSDRVNSPLHF
size: NA; V: TRBV5-1; J: TRBJ1-5; D: NA; DNA: TGCGCCAGCAGCTTGGCAGGGTTCGACAATCAGCCCCAGCATTTT; CDR3: CASSLAGFDNQPQHF
size: NA; V: TRBV4-2; J: TRBJ1-2; D: NA; DNA: TGTGCCAGCAGCCAGAAGGACAACCGGTATGGCTACACCTTC; CDR3: CASSQKDNRYGYTF
size: once; V: TRBV9; J: TRBJ2-1; D: TRBD2; DNA: TGTGCCAGCCAACGGGGGGGCACATACAATGAGCAGTTCTTC; CDR3: CASQRGGTYNEQFF
size: NA; V: TRBV4-2; J: TRBJ1-4; D: NA; DNA: TGTGCCATTCCAAGGCGAGGGGGTGAAAATGAAAAACTGTTTTTT; CDR3: CAIPRRGGENEKLFF